Shown below are 29 T cell receptor beta chains from a single sample sequenced in a study of T cell responses to AZD1222 COVID-19 vaccine. The data were produced by immunoSEQ multiplex PCR, yet TCRdb's version contains in-frame clones alone and is incomplete. This sample has roughly 140,000 clones, with 85% to 95% found just once. The sample here was peripheral blood, taken on day 0 of AZD1222 vaccination. The receptors come from an adult in good health.

The rearrangement links TRBV7-8 to TRBJ2-7; 9 bases map to TRBD2. V trimming: 5 bases; J trimming: 7 bases; junction bases outside the gene matches: 15. CDR1 and CDR2 (germline): SGHVS, FQNEAQ. The CDR3 has 16 residues. DNA of the CDR3: TGTGCCAGCAGCCAACCGGGACTAGCTGCTCCTGGTGAGCAGTACTTC. As protein: CASSQPGLAAPGEQYF.

The chain's CDR3 is CAISAVGRSTDTQYF. The CDR3 DNA reads as TGTGCCATCAGTGCCGTAGGGCGCTCCACAGATACGCAGTATTTT. The chain couples TRBV10-3 to TRBJ2-3, with D unclear. CDR1 is ENHRY and CDR2 is SYGVKD in the germline V gene. The CDR3 runs to 15 residues. V was trimmed by 4 bases and J by 2 bases, leaving 13 bases between them.

The chain links TRBV3-1 (or the pseudogene TRBV3-2) to TRBJ1-1; D not resolved. Trimming stripped 2 bases from V and 4 bases from J, with 11 bases between. The CDR3 runs to 14 residues. Per the germline V gene, CDR1 is LGHDT and CDR2 is YNNKEL (reference sequence). CDR3 in DNA: TGTGCCAGCAGCCAACTACAGTTGGGCACTGAAGCTTTCTTT. Protein: CASSQLQLGTEAFF.

This chain uses TRBV19 with TRBJ1-1; D is uncertain. This CDR3 comprises 14 residues. Trimming removed 1 base at V and 1 base at J, with 7 bases between. The germline gives CDR1 LNHDA, CDR2 SQIVND (reference sequence). The chain's CDR3 is CASSIGSENTEAFF. The DNA for the CDR3 is TGTGCCAGTAGTATAGGGTCCGAGAACACTGAAGCTTTCTTT.

The genes are TRBV14 and TRBJ1-2; D not resolved. V dropped 1 base and J dropped 5 bases, with 20 bases sitting between them. The germline V gene encodes CDR1 SGHDN and CDR2 FVKESK. The CDR3 is 17 residues long. This CDR3 reads CASSQGYGSPYPYGYTF. The CDR3, as DNA: TGTGCCAGCAGCCAAGGATATGGGAGCCCCTACCCTTATGGCTACACCTTC.

J is TRBJ2-7 and V is TRBV19; 11 bases match TRBD1. Per germline, CDR1 LNHDA and CDR2 SQIVND (reference sequence). J lost 3 bases, V lost 1 base, and 11 bases had no gene match. CDR3 length: 18 residues. In DNA form, the CDR3 reads TGTGCCAGTAGTATAGGGGGACAGGGGGATATTTCGGGCTACGAGCAGTACTTC. It is translated as CASSIGGQGDISGYEQYF.

This chain uses TRBV9 with TRBJ2-7, with D possibly being TRBD2 (6 bases). V lost 2 bases, J lost 6 bases, and 18 bases lay in between. CDR1 is SGDLS and CDR2 is YYNGEE in the germline V gene. CDR3 length equals 15 residues. This CDR3 is CASSVIPGEGSEQYF. As DNA, the CDR3 is TGTGCCAGCAGCGTTATACCGGGAGAAGGGAGCGAGCAGTACTTC.

The genes are TRBV5-1 and TRBJ1-1, with a tentative D call TRBD1 (5 bases). CDR1 is SGHRS and CDR2 is YFSETQ in the germline V gene. The CDR3 sequence is 11 residues long. The germline V and J ends were trimmed by 2 bases and 8 bases, with 7 bases remaining between them. CDR3 DNA: TGCGCCAGCAGCTTATGGGGCGAAGCTTTCTTT. Protein sequence: CASSLWGEAFF.

This chain connects TRBV3-1 (or the pseudogene TRBV3-2) to TRBJ1-2; D gene ambiguous. Germline V lookup: CDR1 LGHDT, CDR2 YNNKEL (reference sequence). This CDR3 has 14 amino acids. V gave up 0 bases and J gave up 4 bases, with 9 bases separating them. The CDR3 DNA sequence: TGTGCCAGCAGCCAAGATCGGGTGGTCTATGGCTACACCTTC. Translated, it gives CASSQDRVVYGYTF.

The chain recombines TRBV10-3 with TRBJ2-7; 9 bases are a match to TRBD1. V lost 11 bases to trimming and J lost 2 bases; unmatched junction nucleotides: 7. Per the germline V gene, CDR1 is ENHRY and CDR2 is SYGVKD. This CDR3 has 13 residues. CDR3 region: CAVQGARAYEQYF. CDR3 nucleotide sequence: TGTGCCGTACAGGGGGCGCGAGCCTACGAGCAGTACTTC.

The rearrangement links TRBV20-1 to TRBJ2-7; D not certain. The CDR3 covers 11 residues. The V gene's germline CDR1 is DFQATT and CDR2 SNEGSKA (reference sequence). V lost 2 bases to trimming and J lost 7 bases, with 9 bases between them. CDR3 bases: TGCAGTGCTAGATCCGGCGTAGAGCAGTACTTC. This sequence encodes CSARSGVEQYF.

The gene calls are TRBV4-1 and TRBJ1-2; possibly TRBD1 for D (6 bases). Trimming shortened V by 3 bases and J by 6 bases, and 20 bases separated the two germline ends. Germline loops: CDR1 MGHRA, CDR2 YSYEKL. The CDR3 runs to 16 residues. The CDR3 is CASSHGLPGGSNGYTF. CDR3 nucleotides: TGCGCCAGCAGCCATGGGCTGCCGGGGGGCTCTAATGGCTACACCTTC.

The V gene is TRBV6-2 or TRBV6-3, the J gene TRBJ1-6, with a possible D match to TRBD1 (5 bases). CDR3 length: 15 amino acids. The ends were cut back, 2 bases at V and 8 bases at J, with 13 bases in the middle. The V gene's germline CDR1 is MNHEY and CDR2 SVGEGT. CDR3 DNA: TGTGCCAGCAGTTACGCGGCAGGGAGAGATTCACCCCTCCACTTT. It codes for CASSYAAGRDSPLHF.

The chain employs TRBV5-1 and TRBJ2-2; either TRBD1 or TRBD2 may supply D (5 bases each). There are 15 residues in the CDR3. The germline CDR1 and CDR2 sequences are SGHRS and YFSETQ. V lost 4 bases and J 2 bases, leaving 12 bases between the germline ends. CDR3 sequence: CASSIGTTNTGELFF. CDR3 DNA: TGCGCCAGCAGCATAGGGACCACTAACACCGGGGAGCTGTTTTTT.

CDR3 amino acids: CASSRKAPDTQYF. CDR3 bases: TGTGCCAGTAGTAGGAAAGCGCCAGATACGCAGTATTTT. J is TRBJ2-3 and V is TRBV19; D uncertain. V shed 4 bases and J shed 4 bases, with 9 bases lying between them. CDR1 is LNHDA and CDR2 is SQIVND in the germline V gene (reference sequence). CDR3 size: 13 residues.

This chain uses TRBV28 with TRBJ2-7; D is undetermined. Germline-derived CDR1 and CDR2 are MDHEN and SYDVKM. With 3 bases removed from V and 6 bases from J, the gap between germline ends came to 6 bases. CDR3 length: 11 residues. CDR3 loop: CASSFVGEQYF. DNA of the CDR3: TGTGCCAGCAGTTTCGTAGGCGAGCAGTACTTC.

This rearrangement joins TRBV6-5 to TRBJ2-3; 9 bases are shared with TRBD2. Germline loops: CDR1 MNHEY, CDR2 SVGAGI. The CDR3 contains 14 residues. The J segment lost 0 bases and the V segment lost 8 bases, leaving 3 bases of the junction unmatched. Here the CDR3 DNA reads TGTGCCAGCTATAGCGGGGGCAGCACAGATACGCAGTATTTT. This gives the protein CASYSGGSTDTQYF.

The V call is TRBV19, the J call TRBJ2-5; 8 bases agree with TRBD1. Germline assignment: CDR1 LNHDA and CDR2 SQIVND (reference sequence). This CDR3 comprises 13 residues. The ends lost 6 bases at V and 4 bases at J; junction bases unmatched: 4. The CDR3 protein is CASRPQGGETQYF. The CDR3 bases are TGTGCCAGTAGGCCACAGGGGGGAGAGACCCAGTACTTC.

CDR3 sequence (DNA): TGTGCCAGCACGGGGGGTAGCCACGAGCAGTACTTC. The encoded protein is CASTGGSHEQYF. The V call is TRBV2, the J call TRBJ2-7; 7 nucleotides agree with TRBD2. CDR3 length: 12 amino acids. In germline, CDR1 is SNHLY, CDR2 FYNNEI. V lost 7 bases, J lost 5 bases, and 5 bases stayed unmatched.

The V gene is TRBV5-5, the J gene TRBJ2-7, with D maybe TRBD1 (6 bases). The germline V and J ends were trimmed by 3 bases and 3 bases, with 13 bases remaining between them. Germline V lookup: CDR1 SGHKS, CDR2 YYEKEE (reference sequence). This CDR3 is 14 amino acids long. The CDR3 loop is CASSSGTGNYEQYF. The CDR3 coding sequence is TGTGCCAGCAGCTCGGGCACAGGGAACTACGAGCAGTACTTC.

This clone was observed a few times. The chain couples TRBV5-1 to TRBJ1-5; the match to TRBD1 covers 7 bases. The CDR3 sequence is 15 residues long. V gave up 4 bases and J gave up 2 bases; unmatched junction bases: 6. CDR1 and CDR2 from the germline V gene are SGHRS and YFSETQ. CDR3 sequence reads: CASSPDGQGNQPQHF. As DNA, the CDR3 is TGCGCCAGCAGCCCGGACGGACAGGGCAATCAGCCCCAGCATTTT.

This clone has a single count. The rearrangement joins TRBV7-2 to TRBJ2-1, with 11 bases aligning to TRBD2. CDR1 is SGHTA and CDR2 is FQGNSA in the germline V gene. Trimming cost V 5 bases and J 5 bases; bases outside gene matches: 5. The CDR3 spans 15 residues. The CDR3 region is CASSPQTSGDNEQFF. As DNA, the CDR3 is TGTGCCAGCAGCCCCCAGACTAGCGGGGACAATGAGCAGTTCTTC.

J is TRBJ2-1 and V is TRBV9; D remains ambiguous. CDR1 is SGDLS, CDR2 YYNGEE, per germline. The CDR3 totals 15 residues. Trimming took 4 bases from V and 0 from J, leaving 11 bases between them. The CDR3 DNA sequence: TGTGCCAGCAGCCTAGGACGGGCCTCCTACAATGAGCAGTTCTTC. It codes for CASSLGRASYNEQFF.

V usage is TRBV5-4 and J usage is TRBJ1-3, with D uncertain. This CDR3 contains 14 residues. Germline V gene lookup returns CDR1 SGHNT and CDR2 YYREEE (reference sequence). Trimming pared 0 bases from V and 0 bases from J, leaving 4 bases between. DNA for the CDR3: TGTGCCAGCAGCTTGGCCGGCTCTGGAAACACCATATATTTT. Translated: CASSLAGSGNTIYF. Full variable domain (outside the CDR3, taken from reference TRBV5-4 and TRBJ1-3): ETGVTQSPTHLIKTRGQQVTLRCSSQSGHNTVSWYQQALGQGPQFIFQYYREEENGRGNFPPRFSGLQFPNYSSELNVNALELDDSALYLCASSLAGSGNTIYFGEGSWLTVV.

The rearrangement links TRBV11-2 to TRBJ2-3; TRBD2 agrees at 9 bases. The germline V gene has CDR1 SGHAT and CDR2 FQNNGV. The CDR3 is 15 amino acids. J lost 6 bases, V lost 1 base, and 5 bases had no gene match. CDR3 sequence (DNA): TGTGCCAGCAGCTTAGGCGGGAGGGCCTGGGATACGCAGTATTTT. As protein: CASSLGGRAWDTQYF.

The rearrangement links TRBV3-1 (or the pseudogene TRBV3-2) to TRBJ2-3; D possibly corresponds to TRBD2 (7 bases). This CDR3 contains 16 residues. CDR1 and CDR2 from the germline V gene are LGHDT and YNNKEL (reference sequence). The V and J ends lost 8 bases and 0 bases respectively, with 18 bases between them. The CDR3 region is CASQDRGGSSTDTQYF. The CDR3 bases are TGTGCCAGCCAAGATAGGGGGGGCTCTAGCACAGATACGCAGTATTTT.

The J gene is TRBJ1-2, the V gene TRBV15; D not certain. CDR1 is LNHNV, CDR2 YYDKDF, per germline (reference sequence). The ends were cut back, 0 bases at V and 5 bases at J, with 4 bases in the middle. CDR3 length equals 12 residues. CDR3 sequence reads: CATSREEYGYTF. CDR3 DNA sequence: TGTGCCACCAGCAGAGAGGAATATGGCTACACCTTC.

The CDR3 sequence: CASSPRQSSYNEQFF. The DNA of the CDR3 is TGTGCCAGCAGCCCTCGCCAGAGCTCCTACAATGAGCAGTTCTTC. The chain has TRBV13 and TRBJ2-1; no reliable D call. Between the trimmed V and J ends, which lost 5 bases and 0 bases, there was a span of 11 bases. This CDR3 has 15 residues. Germline loops: CDR1 PRHDT, CDR2 FYEKMQ (reference sequence).

The chain couples TRBV29-1 to TRBJ1-3; D remains ambiguous. Between the trimmed V and J ends, which lost 6 bases and 0 bases, there was a span of 15 bases. Germline V CDR1 and CDR2: SQVTM, ANQGSEA. This CDR3 has 15 residues. The CDR3: CSVLVGGPSGNTIYF. Here the CDR3 DNA reads TGCAGCGTCCTAGTTGGCGGGCCCTCTGGAAACACCATATATTTT.